Presented here are 23 T cell receptor beta chains from one specimen sequenced in a study of blood T cell dynamics during melanoma immunotherapy. Time point noted: pre-treatment baseline. Profiled with immunoSEQ multiplex PCR; TCRdb holds only in-frame clones, not every one. Found here are fewer than 25,000 clones, roughly 90% of them singletons; the top ten hold roughly 1.2%. The sample consisted of blood, taken from a patient treated with checkpoint blockade. The receptor source for this set is a human donor with melanoma.

This sequence joins TRBV5-1 and TRBJ2-7; D uncertain. CDR3 length: 13 residues. V shed 1 base and J shed 6 bases, with 11 bases lying between them. Germline V gene sequence: CDR1 SGHRS, CDR2 YFSETQ. The CDR3 here is CASSLSSASEQYF. Written as DNA, the CDR3 is TGCGCCAGCAGCTTGAGCTCAGCTTCCGAGCAGTACTTC.

This chain uses TRBV4-1 with TRBJ2-7; the D gene is possibly TRBD1 (7 bases). The V gene's germline CDR1 is MGHRA and CDR2 YSYEKL. CDR3 length: 16 amino acids. Trimming took 1 base from V and 3 from J, leaving 16 bases between them. CDR3 sequence reads: CASSQGAGGQLYEQYF. The CDR3 nucleotides are TGCGCCAGCAGCCAAGGGGCAGGGGGGCAGCTCTACGAGCAGTACTTC.

The V and J genes are TRBV25-1 and TRBJ2-7; no clear D. The CDR3 has 11 amino acids. V was pared by 6 bases and J by 1 base, with 4 bases between. From germline, CDR1 is MGHDK and CDR2 SYGVNS. Here the CDR3 reads CASRRSYEQYF. For the CDR3, the DNA is TGTGCCAGCAGGCGATCCTACGAGCAGTACTTC.

The chain carries TRBV6-4 and TRBJ1-4, with D possibly matching TRBD1 (5 bases). The CDR3 runs to 18 residues. Per the germline V gene, CDR1 is MRHNA and CDR2 is SNTAGT. V gave up 8 bases and J gave up 5 bases, with 27 bases separating them. The CDR3 DNA reads TGTGCCAGCCTCCTTCCCGGGACTCCCAAAGCGGACAATGAAAAACTGTTTTTT. Protein: CASLLPGTPKADNEKLFF.

The genes are TRBV4-2 and TRBJ1-1, with D unclear. V lost 1 base and J lost 5, with 11 bases in between. CDR3 length: 14 amino acids. The germline gives CDR1 LGHNA, CDR2 YNFKEQ. The CDR3 DNA follows: TGTGCCAGCAGCCAAGGGGGTAGGTGGACTGAAGCTTTCTTT. It encodes CASSQGGRWTEAFF.

This chain links TRBV25-1 with TRBJ1-1; D is ambiguous. Trimming cost V 5 bases and J 4 bases, with 8 bases left between them. CDR1 is MGHDK and CDR2 is SYGVNS in the germline V gene. This CDR3 is built from 12 residues. The CDR3 DNA is TGTGCCAGCAGTCGATTTGGCACTGAAGCTTTCTTT. Translation: CASSRFGTEAFF.

The CDR3 loop reads CASSYGTRSGEQYF. The CDR3 DNA follows: TGTGCCAGCAGTTACGGGACTAGATCGGGCGAGCAGTACTTC. The rearrangement joins TRBV6-5 to TRBJ2-7, with 8 nucleotides matching TRBD2. With V trimmed by 2 bases and J by 6 bases, 6 bases remained unmatched. The CDR3 runs to 14 residues. Looked up from germline, CDR1 is MNHEY and CDR2 is SVGAGI.

The chain joins TRBV5-1 to TRBJ2-1; D is uncertain. V shed 2 bases and J shed 6 bases, with 12 bases lying between them. This CDR3 has 14 amino acids. CDR1 is SGHRS, CDR2 YFSETQ, per germline. The CDR3 here is CASSFLPGFNEQFF. The CDR3, as DNA: TGCGCCAGCAGCTTCCTGCCCGGCTTCAATGAGCAGTTCTTC.

This sequence joins TRBV5-1 and TRBJ1-2; TRBD1 aligns across 9 bases. The CDR3 is made up of 14 amino acids. With V trimmed by 4 bases and J by 8 bases, 9 bases remained unmatched. Looked up from germline, CDR1 is SGHRS and CDR2 is YFSETQ. The CDR3 DNA is TGCGCCAGCAGCCTGGACAGGGGCTTGAGGGGCTACACCTTC. Translating it yields CASSLDRGLRGYTF.

This chain links TRBV4-1 with TRBJ2-7; 7 positions agree with TRBD1. This CDR3 contains 15 residues. The V gene end was trimmed by 0 bases and the J gene end by 7 bases; junction bases not matched to a gene: 9. Germline assignment: CDR1 MGHRA and CDR2 YSYEKL. CDR3 nucleotides: TGCGCCAGCAGCCAAGATACAGGGGCGGCGAGGGAGCAGTACTTC. Amino acids: CASSQDTGAAREQYF.

V and J are TRBV7-8 and TRBJ2-3; D remains ambiguous. Germline V lookup: CDR1 SGHVS, CDR2 FQNEAQ. The CDR3 runs to 13 residues. Deletions cut 1 base from V and 0 bases from J, with 2 bases between. For the CDR3, the DNA is TGTGCCAGCAGCTTAGGGAGCACAGATACGCAGTATTTT. Translating gives CASSLGSTDTQYF.

The chain joins TRBV29-1 to TRBJ2-5; TRBD2 matches 7 bases. This CDR3 is built from 12 residues. Germline CDR1 is SQVTM and CDR2 is ANQGSEA. Trimming removed 6 bases from V and 5 bases from J; junction bases left unmatched: 6. CDR3 amino acids: CSVLSGIETQYF. The CDR3 nucleotides are TGCAGCGTACTAAGCGGGATCGAGACCCAGTACTTC.

The chain has TRBV5-1 and TRBJ1-5, with 9 bases aligning to TRBD1. CDR3 length: 16 amino acids. The ends lost 0 bases at V and 6 bases at J; junction bases unmatched: 7. Per germline, CDR1 SGHRS and CDR2 YFSETQ. CDR3 residues: CASSLEGQGRGQPQHF. DNA for the CDR3: TGCGCCAGCAGCTTGGAAGGACAGGGGAGAGGTCAGCCCCAGCATTTT. Combining the CDR3 with reference TRBV5-1 and TRBJ1-5 gives the whole variable domain KAGVTQTPRYLIKTRGQQVTLSCSPISGHRSVSWYQQTPGQGLQFLFEYFSETQRNKGNFPGRFSGRQFSNSRSEMNVSTLELGDSALYLCASSLEGQGRGQPQHFGDGTRLSIL.

V and J are TRBV5-6 and TRBJ2-7; no clear D. CDR1 SGHDT and CDR2 YYEEEE come from the germline V gene. V lost 2 bases to trimming and J lost 6 bases, with 9 bases between them. This CDR3 comprises 12 residues. CDR3: CASSFLGTEQYF. The CDR3 nucleotides are TGTGCCAGCAGCTTCCTAGGTACCGAGCAGTACTTC.

V usage is TRBV5-6 and J usage is TRBJ1-2; 9 bases are a match to TRBD1. CDR3 length: 18 amino acids. The germline gives CDR1 SGHDT, CDR2 YYEEEE. Unmatched junction bases numbered 14, after V lost 0 bases and J lost 5 bases. For the CDR3, the DNA is TGTGCCAGCAGCTTGGGAAGCGACCGGGACAGGGTTTCTTATGGCTACACCTTC. It encodes CASSLGSDRDRVSYGYTF.

This chain connects TRBV5-1 to TRBJ1-4; D uncertain. The CDR3 is 14 residues long. CDR1 is SGHRS, CDR2 YFSETQ, per germline. Trimming removed 1 base from V and 2 bases from J, with 6 bases in between. The CDR3 loop is CASSLHGTNEKLFF. As DNA, the CDR3 is TGCGCCAGCAGCTTGCATGGGACTAATGAAAAACTGTTTTTT. The full variable domain, completed using reference TRBV5-1 and TRBJ1-4, is KAGVTQTPRYLIKTRGQQVTLSCSPISGHRSVSWYQQTPGQGLQFLFEYFSETQRNKGNFPGRFSGRQFSNSRSEMNVSTLELGDSALYLCASSLHGTNEKLFFGSGTQLSVL.

This chain joins TRBV2 and TRBJ1-6; tentatively, D is TRBD1 (5 bases). V was cut by 3 bases and J by 10 bases, with 16 bases left in between. Germline V gives CDR1 SNHLY, CDR2 FYNNEI. CDR3 length: 15 amino acids. The CDR3, as DNA: TGTGCCAGCAGTGAGGTGGGGCAGGGAGGCTCACCCCTCCACTTT. It is translated as CASSEVGQGGSPLHF.

This clone was counted only a few times. The V and J genes are TRBV7-9 and TRBJ2-7; D not resolved. There are 14 residues in the CDR3. Deletions cut 5 bases from V and 3 bases from J, with 14 bases between. Looked up from germline, CDR1 is SEHNR and CDR2 is FQNEAQ (reference sequence). The CDR3 here is CASSPVALGYEQYF. CDR3 DNA sequence: TGTGCCAGCAGCCCAGTGGCCTTGGGCTACGAGCAGTACTTC. The full variable domain, in which reference TRBV7-9 and TRBJ2-7 provide the parts outside the CDR3, is DTGVSQNPRHKITKRGQNVTFRCDPISEHNRLYWYRQTLGQGPEFLTYFQNEAQLEKSRLLSDRFSAERPKGSFSTLEIQRTEQGDSAMYLCASSPVALGYEQYFGPGTRLTVT.

The chain has TRBV2 and TRBJ1-6, with a weak D call TRBD1 (5 bases). The CDR3 runs 14 residues. V lost 5 bases to trimming and J lost 7 bases, with 12 bases between them. CDR1 SNHLY and CDR2 FYNNEI come from the germline V gene. CDR3 loop: CASSQGWPNSPLHF. The CDR3 DNA follows: TGTGCCAGCAGTCAGGGATGGCCCAATTCACCCCTCCACTTT.

The chain joins TRBV11-2 to TRBJ2-3, with D maybe TRBD2 (6 bases). V was clipped by 3 bases and J by 5 bases, with 18 bases between them. The length of the CDR3 is 16 residues. Germline loops: CDR1 SGHAT, CDR2 FQNNGV. The CDR3 loop is CASSFSSTGAVDTQYF. DNA of the CDR3: TGTGCCAGCAGCTTTTCTTCTACGGGAGCTGTAGATACGCAGTATTTT.

The V call is TRBV5-1, the J call TRBJ2-5; no clear D gene. This CDR3 has 17 residues. Per germline, CDR1 SGHRS and CDR2 YFSETQ. V lost 3 bases, J lost 1 base, and 19 bases lay in between. CDR3 sequence (DNA): TGCGCCAGCAGCTCGTACCCTACGACCCGCACCCAAGAGACCCAGTACTTC. It is translated as CASSSYPTTRTQETQYF.

This clone was seen only once. The CDR3 here is CASSRSRDQDTQYF. The CDR3, as DNA: TGTGCCAGCAGCAGGTCCCGGGACCAAGATACGCAGTATTTT. The chain couples TRBV11-2 to TRBJ2-3, with D tentatively TRBD1 or TRBD2 (5 bases each). V dropped 5 bases and J dropped 5 bases, with 14 bases sitting between them. The germline gives CDR1 SGHAT, CDR2 FQNNGV. This CDR3 has 14 residues.

The chain has TRBV7-6 and TRBJ2-6; 7 bases are a match to TRBD1. Germline lookup yields CDR1 SGHVS and CDR2 FNYEAQ. J gave up 2 bases and V 4 bases, and 8 bases lay outside the gene matches. This CDR3 has 17 residues. CDR3 sequence (DNA): TGTGCCAGCAGCTACAACAGGGGAATCCCTGGGGCCAACGTCCTGACTTTC. This gives the protein CASSYNRGIPGANVLTF.